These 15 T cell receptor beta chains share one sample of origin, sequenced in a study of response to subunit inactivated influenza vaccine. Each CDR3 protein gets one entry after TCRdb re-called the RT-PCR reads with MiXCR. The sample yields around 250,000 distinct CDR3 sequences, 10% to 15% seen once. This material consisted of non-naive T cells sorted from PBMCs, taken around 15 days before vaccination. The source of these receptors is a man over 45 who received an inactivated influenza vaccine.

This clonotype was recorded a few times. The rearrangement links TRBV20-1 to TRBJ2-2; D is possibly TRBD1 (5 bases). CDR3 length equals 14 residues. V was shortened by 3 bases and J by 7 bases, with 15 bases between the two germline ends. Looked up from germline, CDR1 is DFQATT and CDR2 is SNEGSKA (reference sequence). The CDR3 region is CSASWQEGVGELFF. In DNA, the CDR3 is TGCAGTGCTAGTTGGCAGGAAGGGGTCGGGGAGCTGTTTTTT.

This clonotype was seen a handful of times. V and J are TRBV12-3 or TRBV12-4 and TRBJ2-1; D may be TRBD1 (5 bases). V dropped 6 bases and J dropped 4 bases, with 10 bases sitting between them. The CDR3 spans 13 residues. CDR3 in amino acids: CASSTHRYNEQFF. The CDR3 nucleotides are TGTGCCAGCAGCACCCACAGGTACAATGAGCAGTTCTTC.

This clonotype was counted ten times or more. The CDR3 loop is CATKVRGNFYEQYF. In DNA form, the CDR3 reads TGTGCCACCAAAGTCAGGGGAAATTTCTACGAGCAGTACTTC. This sequence joins TRBV28 and TRBJ2-7; TRBD1 is a possible D gene (6 bases). The CDR3 extends over 14 amino acids. Germline assignment: CDR1 MDHEN and CDR2 SYDVKM. Between the trimmed V and J ends, which lost 10 bases and 3 bases, there was a span of 19 bases.

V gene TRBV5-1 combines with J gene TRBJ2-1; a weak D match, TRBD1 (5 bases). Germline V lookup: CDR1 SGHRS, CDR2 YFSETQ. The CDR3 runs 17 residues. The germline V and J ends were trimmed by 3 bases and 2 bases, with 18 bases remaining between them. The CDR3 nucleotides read TGCGCCAGCAGCTCCCTACCCCCCGACAGTACCTACAATGAGCAGTTCTTC. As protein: CASSSLPPDSTYNEQFF.

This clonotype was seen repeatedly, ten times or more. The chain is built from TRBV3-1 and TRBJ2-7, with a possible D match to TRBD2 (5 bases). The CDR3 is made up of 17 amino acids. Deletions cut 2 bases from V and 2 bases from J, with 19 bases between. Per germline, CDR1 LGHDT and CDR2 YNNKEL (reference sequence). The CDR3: CASSQSFGDTFPYEQYF. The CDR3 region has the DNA TGTGCCAGCAGCCAATCCTTCGGGGATACCTTCCCCTACGAGCAGTACTTC.

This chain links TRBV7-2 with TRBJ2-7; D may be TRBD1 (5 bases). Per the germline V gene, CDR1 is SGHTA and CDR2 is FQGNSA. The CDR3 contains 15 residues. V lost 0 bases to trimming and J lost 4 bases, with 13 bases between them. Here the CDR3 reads CASSLAFGAGYEQYF. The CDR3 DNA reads TGTGCCAGCAGCTTAGCGTTTGGGGCAGGGTACGAGCAGTACTTC.

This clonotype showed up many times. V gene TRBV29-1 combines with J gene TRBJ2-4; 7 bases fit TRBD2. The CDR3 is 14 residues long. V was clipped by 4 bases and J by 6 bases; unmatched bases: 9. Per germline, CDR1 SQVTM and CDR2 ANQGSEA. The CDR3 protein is CSVGRGRAANIQYF. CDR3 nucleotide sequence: TGCAGCGTTGGAAGAGGGAGGGCCGCAAACATTCAGTACTTC.

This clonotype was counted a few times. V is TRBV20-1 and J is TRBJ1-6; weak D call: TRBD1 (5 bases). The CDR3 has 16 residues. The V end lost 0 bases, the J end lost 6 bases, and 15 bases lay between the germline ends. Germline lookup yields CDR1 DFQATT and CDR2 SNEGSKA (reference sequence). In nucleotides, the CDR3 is TGCAGTGCTAGAGATCCTACCCCCGGGGGTAATTCACCCCTCCACTTT. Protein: CSARDPTPGGNSPLHF.

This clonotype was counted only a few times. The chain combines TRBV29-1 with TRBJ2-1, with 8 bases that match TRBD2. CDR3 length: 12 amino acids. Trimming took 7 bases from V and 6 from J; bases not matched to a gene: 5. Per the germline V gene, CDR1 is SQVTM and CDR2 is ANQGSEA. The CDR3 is CSAEGTSNEQFF. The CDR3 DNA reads TGCAGCGCCGAGGGGACTAGCAATGAGCAGTTCTTC.

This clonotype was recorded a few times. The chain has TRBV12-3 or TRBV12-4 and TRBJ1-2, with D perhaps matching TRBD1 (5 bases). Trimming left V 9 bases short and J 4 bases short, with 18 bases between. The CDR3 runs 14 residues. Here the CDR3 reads CASQGRQNLYGYTF. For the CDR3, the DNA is TGTGCCAGTCAGGGTCGACAGAACCTCTATGGCTACACCTTC.

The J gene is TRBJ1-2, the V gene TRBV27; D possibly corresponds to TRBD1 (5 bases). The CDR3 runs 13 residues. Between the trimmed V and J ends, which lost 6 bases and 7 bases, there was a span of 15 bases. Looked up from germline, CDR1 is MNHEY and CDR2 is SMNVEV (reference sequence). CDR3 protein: CASSARGAGGYTF. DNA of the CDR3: TGTGCCAGCAGCGCTAGGGGCGCGGGTGGCTACACCTTC.

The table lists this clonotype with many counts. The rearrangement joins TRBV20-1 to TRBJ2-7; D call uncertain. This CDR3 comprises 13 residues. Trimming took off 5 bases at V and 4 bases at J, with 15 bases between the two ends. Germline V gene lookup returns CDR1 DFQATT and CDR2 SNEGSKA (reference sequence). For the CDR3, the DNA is TGCAGTGCTGTCCCCCCATATCCTTACGAGCAGTACTTC. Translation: CSAVPPYPYEQYF.

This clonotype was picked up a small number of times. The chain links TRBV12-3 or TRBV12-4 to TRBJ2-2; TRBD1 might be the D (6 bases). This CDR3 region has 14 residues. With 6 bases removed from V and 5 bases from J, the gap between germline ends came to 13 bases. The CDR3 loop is CASRATGQTGELFF. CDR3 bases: TGTGCCAGCAGAGCCACAGGGCAGACCGGGGAGCTGTTTTTT.

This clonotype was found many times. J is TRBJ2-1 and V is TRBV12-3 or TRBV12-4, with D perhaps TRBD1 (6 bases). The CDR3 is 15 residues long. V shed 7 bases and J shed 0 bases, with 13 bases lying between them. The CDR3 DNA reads TGTGCCAGCATAAGAGGGGGTAGCTCCTACAATGAGCAGTTCTTC. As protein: CASIRGGSSYNEQFF.

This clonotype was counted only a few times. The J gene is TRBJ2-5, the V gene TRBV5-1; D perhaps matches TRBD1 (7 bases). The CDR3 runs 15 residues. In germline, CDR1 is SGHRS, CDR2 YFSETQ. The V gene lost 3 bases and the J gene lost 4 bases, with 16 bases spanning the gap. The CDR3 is CASSSIRGTAETQYF. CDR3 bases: TGCGCCAGCAGCTCGATCAGGGGGACTGCAGAGACCCAGTACTTC.